A selection of T cell receptor beta chains follows, all from one sample in a study of memory CD4+ T cells and cytomegalovirus serostatus. The repertoire was sequenced with immunoSEQ multiplex PCR; TCRdb's copy has only in-frame clones and lacks some. Of over 60,000 clones listed, 70% to 80% are singletons. Sequenced sample: memory CD4+ T cells from blood. Receptor source: an adult in good health and CMV-seronegative. Both conserved end residues are part of each CDR3. Fields, in order: clone size, D gene, V gene, J gene, CDR3 protein, CDR3 DNA. A D gene is named only where the DNA matches it firmly. Clone size is shown for a subset of rows, as once, few, many or a class of expanded clone.

>.|.|TRBV28|TRBJ2-1
CASSTFLSSYNEQFF
TGTGCCAGCAGTACTTTCCTGAGCTCCTACAATGAGCAGTTCTTC
>once|.|TRBV4-1|TRBJ1-5
CASSQVRANSNQPQHF
TGCGCCAGCAGCCAAGTTCGGGCTAATAGCAATCAGCCCCAGCATTTT
>.|TRBD1|TRBV5-1|TRBJ2-1
CASSERTGTYNEQFF
TGCGCCAGCAGCGAAAGGACAGGGACCTACAATGAGCAGTTCTTC
>.|TRBD1|TRBV11-3|TRBJ2-2
CASSTGQTSTGELFF
TGTGCCAGCAGCACGGGACAGACCAGCACCGGGGAGCTGTTTTTT
>.|TRBD1|TRBV7-9|TRBJ1-4
CASSSNWGTGPNEKLFF
TGTGCCAGCAGCTCGAACTGGGGGACAGGACCGAATGAAAAACTGTTTTTT
>.|TRBD2|TRBV9|TRBJ2-3
CASSVGYSGGLTDTQYF
TGTGCCAGCAGCGTCGGGTATAGCGGGGGACTCACAGATACGCAGTATTTT
>.|.|TRBV25-1|TRBJ1-1
CASSDMGNTEAFF
TGTGCCAGCAGTGACATGGGAAACACTGAAGCTTTCTTT
>.|.|TRBV10-2|TRBJ2-2
CASRTGHANTGELFF
TGCGCCAGCAGGACGGGACACGCGAACACCGGGGAGCTGTTTTTT
>once|TRBD1|TRBV6-1|TRBJ1-2
CASSEWPSQGSYTF
TGTGCCAGCAGTGAATGGCCTTCACAGGGGAGCTACACCTTC
>.|.|TRBV30|TRBJ1-1
CAWMGGNTEAFF
TGTGCCTGGATGGGAGGGAACACTGAAGCTTTCTTT
>once|.|TRBV5-1|TRBJ1-6
CASSLGGSSYNSPLHF
TGCGCCAGCAGCTTGGGCGGCAGCTCCTATAATTCACCCCTCCACTTT
>.|.|TRBV2|TRBJ1-6
CASNRDNSPLHF
TGTGCCAGCAATCGGGATAATTCACCCCTCCACTTT
>once|TRBD1|TRBV7-9|TRBJ1-3
CASSPDRDGNTIYF
TGTGCCAGCAGCCCTGACAGGGACGGAAACACCATATATTTT
>.|TRBD1|TRBV30|TRBJ1-5
CAWSVHTGAHQPQHF
TGTGCCTGGAGTGTACATACAGGGGCCCATCAGCCCCAGCATTTT
>.|TRBD1|TRBV19|TRBJ1-4
CASSLSTGASEKLFF
TGTGCCAGTAGTCTTTCGACAGGGGCGAGTGAAAAACTGTTTTTT
>.|TRBD2|TRBV6-1|TRBJ2-7
CASRSPGGSYYEQYF
TGTGCCAGCAGGAGCCCGGGGGGTTCCTACTACGAGCAGTACTTC
>.|TRBD2|TRBV19|TRBJ2-7
CASSRGLAGDSYEQYF
TGTGCCAGTAGTAGGGGACTAGCGGGAGACTCCTACGAGCAGTACTTC
>.|TRBD1|TRBV11-2|TRBJ1-1
CASSKDRGTEAFF
TGTGCCAGCAGCAAGGACAGGGGCACTGAAGCTTTCTTT
>few|.|TRBV27|TRBJ1-5
CASKAPGSFNQPQHF
TGTGCCAGCAAAGCACCTGGGTCCTTCAATCAGCCCCAGCATTTT
>once|.|TRBV5-1|TRBJ2-5
CASSFPYTNSGSPQETQYF
TGCGCCAGCTCCTTCCCGTATACCAACTCAGGGTCCCCACAAGAGACCCAGTACTTC
>.|.|TRBV6-5|TRBJ1-3
CASRPGLLSGNTIYF
TGTGCCAGCAGACCGGGCCTTCTCTCTGGAAACACCATATATTTT
>.|.|TRBV19|TRBJ1-2
CASSAKGLYGYTF
TGTGCCAGTAGTGCCAAGGGCCTCTATGGCTACACCTTC
>.|.|TRBV18|TRBJ1-4
CASSPGATNEKLFF
TGTGCCAGCTCACCGGGGGCAACTAATGAAAAACTGTTTTTT
>.|.|TRBV28|TRBJ2-2
CASITRTNTGELFF
TGTGCCAGCATCACGAGAACGAACACCGGGGAGCTGTTTTTT